The entry below describes one TCR beta chain. Per the study methods: Amplification from reference gene primers served as the basis for estimated nucleated cell counts. Data came from immunoSEQ multiplex PCR; TCRdb stores just in-frame clones and leaves some out. V and J calls and clone size are copied from that table; D and trimming were computed from the DNA. The sample records around 170,000 clones, roughly nine tenths being singletons. CDR3 length: 14 amino acids. V lost 0 bases and J lost 1, with 7 bases in between. Germline CDR1 is SGHKS and CDR2 is YYEKEE (reference sequence). The data derive from a study of blood T cell repertoires in COVID-19. Across the study: Specimens from acute and convalescent COVID-19 originated in the United States, Italy and Spain.

This chain uses TRBV5-5 with TRBJ1-1; no reliable D call. This TCR was recovered from a man aged 55 to 70 with acute or convalescent COVID-19. The sample taken for sequencing was peripheral blood. The CDR3 spells CASSLVDSNTEAFF. As DNA, the CDR3 is TGTGCCAGCAGCTTGGTAGATTCGAACACTGAAGCTTTCTTT.